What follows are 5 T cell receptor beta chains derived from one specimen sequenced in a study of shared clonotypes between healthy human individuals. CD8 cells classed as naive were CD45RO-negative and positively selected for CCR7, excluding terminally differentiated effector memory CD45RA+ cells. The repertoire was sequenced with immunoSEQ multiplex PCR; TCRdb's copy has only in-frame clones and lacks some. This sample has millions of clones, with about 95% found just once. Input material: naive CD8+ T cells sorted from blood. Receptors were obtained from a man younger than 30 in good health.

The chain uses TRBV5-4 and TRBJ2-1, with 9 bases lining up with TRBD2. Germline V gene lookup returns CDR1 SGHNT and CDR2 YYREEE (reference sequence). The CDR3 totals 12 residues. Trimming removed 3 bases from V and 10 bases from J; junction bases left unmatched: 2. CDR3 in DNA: TGTGCCAGCAGCTCTGGACTAGCGGAGCAGTTCTTC. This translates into CASSSGLAEQFF.

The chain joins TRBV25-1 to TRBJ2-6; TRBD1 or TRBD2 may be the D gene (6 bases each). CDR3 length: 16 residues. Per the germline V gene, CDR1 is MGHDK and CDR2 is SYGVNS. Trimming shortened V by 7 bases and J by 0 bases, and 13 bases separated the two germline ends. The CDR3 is CASMGGVLSGANVLTF. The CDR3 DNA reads TGTGCCAGCATGGGGGGCGTGCTCTCTGGGGCCAACGTCCTGACTTTC.

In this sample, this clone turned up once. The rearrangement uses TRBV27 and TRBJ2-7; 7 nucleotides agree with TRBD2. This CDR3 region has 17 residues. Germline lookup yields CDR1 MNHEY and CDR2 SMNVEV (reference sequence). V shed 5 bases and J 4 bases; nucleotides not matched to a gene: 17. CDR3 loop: CASSPARVAGRDYEQYF. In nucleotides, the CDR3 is TGTGCCAGCAGTCCAGCAAGGGTAGCGGGTCGTGATTACGAGCAGTACTTC.

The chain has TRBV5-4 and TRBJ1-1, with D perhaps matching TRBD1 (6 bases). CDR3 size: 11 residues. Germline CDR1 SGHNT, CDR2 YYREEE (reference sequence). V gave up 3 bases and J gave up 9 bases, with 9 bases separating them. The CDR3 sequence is CASSYGTKAFF. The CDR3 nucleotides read TGTGCCAGCAGCTACGGGACAAAAGCTTTCTTT.

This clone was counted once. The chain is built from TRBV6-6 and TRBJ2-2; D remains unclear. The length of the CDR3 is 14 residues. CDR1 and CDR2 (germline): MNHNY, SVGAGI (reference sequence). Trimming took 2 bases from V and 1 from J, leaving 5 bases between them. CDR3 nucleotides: TGTGCCAGCAGTTACGACTGGAACACCGGGGAGCTGTTTTTT. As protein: CASSYDWNTGELFF.